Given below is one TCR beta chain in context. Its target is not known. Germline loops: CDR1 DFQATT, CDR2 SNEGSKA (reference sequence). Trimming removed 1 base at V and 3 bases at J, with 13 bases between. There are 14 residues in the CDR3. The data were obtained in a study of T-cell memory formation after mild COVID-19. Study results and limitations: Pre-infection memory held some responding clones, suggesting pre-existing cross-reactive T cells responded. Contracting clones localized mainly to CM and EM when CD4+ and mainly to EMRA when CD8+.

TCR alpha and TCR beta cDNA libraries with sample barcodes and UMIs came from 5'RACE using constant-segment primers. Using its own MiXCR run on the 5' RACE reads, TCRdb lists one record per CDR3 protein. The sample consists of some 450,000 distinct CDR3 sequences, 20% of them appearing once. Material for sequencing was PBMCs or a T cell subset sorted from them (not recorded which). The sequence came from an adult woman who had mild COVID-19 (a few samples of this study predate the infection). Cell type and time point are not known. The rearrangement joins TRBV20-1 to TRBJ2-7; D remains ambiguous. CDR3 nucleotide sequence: TGCAGTGCTAGAGTTCCGGAGAAAGGCTACGAGCAGTACTTC. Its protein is CSARVPEKGYEQYF.